This T cell receptor (beta chain) was sequenced for a study of blood T cell repertoires in COVID-19. The trim removed 0 bases at V and 6 bases at J, leaving 7 bases unmatched. This CDR3 region has 17 residues. The germline gives CDR1 LGHNA, CDR2 YSLEER. The assay was immunoSEQ multiplex PCR, and TCRdb's table has in-frame clones only and misses some. The repertoire holds hundreds of thousands of clones, with more than 70% as singletons. The chain joins TRBV4-3 to TRBJ2-3, with 12 nucleotides matching TRBD2. This sequence was found in a woman younger than 30 who had been exposed to COVID-19. The specimen was PBMCs or T cells enriched from blood (not recorded which). The CDR3 spells CASSQDWGLAGGDTQYF. The CDR3 region has the DNA TGCGCCAGCAGCCAAGATTGGGGACTAGCGGGTGGGGATACGCAGTATTTT.